These 11 T cell receptor beta chains originate from one sample sequenced in a study of shared clonotypes between healthy human individuals. Libraries were prepared by immunoSEQ multiplex PCR; TCRdb keeps only in-frame clonotypes and omits some of them. The sample consists of approximately 500,000 clones, about 96% of them appearing once. The sequencing sample was made of naive CD4+ T cells sorted from blood. The subset was: CD45RA+ positively selected. These receptors all stem from a woman in her twenties or thirties in good health.

The chain couples TRBV28 to TRBJ2-7; maybe TRBD1 (6 bases). V lost 6 bases, J lost 0 bases, and 12 bases lay in between. CDR1 and CDR2 (germline): MDHEN, SYDVKM. CDR3 length: 14 amino acids. As DNA, the CDR3 is TGTGCCAGCAGCCGGGACACTTACTCCTACGAGCAGTACTTC. Translating it yields CASSRDTYSYEQYF.

The CDR3 sequence is CASSPTAGGTDTQYF. As DNA, the CDR3 is TGTGCCAGCTCACCAACGGCAGGGGGCACAGATACGCAGTATTTT. This chain links TRBV18 with TRBJ2-3, with a possible D match to TRBD1 (6 bases). The CDR3 loop spans 15 amino acids. Germline CDR1 and CDR2: KGHSH and LQKENI. V lost 2 bases, J lost 1 base, and 10 bases lay in between.

This chain joins TRBV7-3 and TRBJ2-3; 8 positions agree with TRBD2. V was clipped by 5 bases and J by 4 bases; unmatched bases: 5. The CDR3 spans 14 residues. Germline CDR1 SGHTA, CDR2 FQGTGA. The CDR3 spells CASSRGTSSDTQYF. In nucleotides, the CDR3 is TGTGCCAGCAGCCGCGGGACTAGTTCAGATACGCAGTATTTT.

The CDR3 nucleotides are TGTGCCAGCAGCCATCGGGACATTTCTTACGAGCAGTACTTC. This gives the protein CASSHRDISYEQYF. This rearrangement joins TRBV11-3 to TRBJ2-5; tentative D call: TRBD1 (6 bases). The end of the DNA is better explained by TRBJ2-7, so the J call may be wrong. Germline loops: CDR1 SGHNT, CDR2 YENEEA. The CDR3 has 14 amino acids.

This chain uses TRBV28 with TRBJ2-1; TRBD2 matches at 9 bases. Germline values: CDR1 MDHEN, CDR2 SYDVKM. V lost 2 bases, J lost 4 bases, and 12 bases stayed unmatched. The CDR3 extends over 18 amino acids. CDR3 in amino acids: CASSLRLRREGLYNEQFF. CDR3 bases: TGTGCCAGCAGTTTAAGGTTGAGGCGGGAGGGCCTTTACAATGAGCAGTTCTTC.

This CDR3 reads CASSLGSWETQYF. DNA of the CDR3: TGTGCCAGCAGCTTGGGTAGCTGGGAGACCCAGTACTTC. The chain recombines TRBV4-2 with TRBJ2-5; D remains ambiguous. The CDR3 extends over 13 amino acids. Germline assignment: CDR1 LGHNA and CDR2 YNFKEQ. Trimming shortened V by 5 bases and J by 5 bases, and 12 bases separated the two germline ends.

The rearrangement uses TRBV11-3 and TRBJ2-3; 8 bases match TRBD2. The germline V gene has CDR1 SGHNT and CDR2 YENEEA. The CDR3 covers 17 residues. The ends lost 6 bases at V and 0 bases at J; junction bases unmatched: 11. The CDR3 region is CASSSTSASGSTDTQYF. For the CDR3, the DNA is TGTGCCAGCAGTTCGACCTCGGCTAGCGGGAGCACAGATACGCAGTATTTT.

In DNA form, the CDR3 reads TGCGCCAGCAGCCATGTTTTCCGGGACAAAGCCTACGAGCAGTACTTC. This sequence encodes CASSHVFRDKAYEQYF. This chain links TRBV4-1 with TRBJ2-7, with D perhaps matching TRBD1 (6 bases). The CDR3 totals 16 residues. Germline CDR1 is MGHRA and CDR2 is YSYEKL. Deletions cut 3 bases from V and 2 bases from J, with 17 bases between.

The CDR3 DNA follows: TGTGCCAGTAGTCGCGGGAACACGGGGGGGTACAATGAGCAGTTCTTC. It encodes CASSRGNTGGYNEQFF. The V call is TRBV19, the J call TRBJ2-1; 8 bases agree with TRBD2. Germline CDR1 LNHDA, CDR2 SQIVND (reference sequence). V lost 5 bases to trimming and J lost 4 bases; unmatched junction nucleotides: 10. The CDR3 has 16 residues. Using reference TRBV19 and TRBJ2-1 for the parts outside the CDR3, the full variable domain is DGGITQSPKYLFRKEGQNVTLSCEQNLNHDAMYWYRQDPGQGLRLIYYSQIVNDFQKGDIAEGYSVSREKKESFPLTVTSAQKNPTAFYLCASSRGNTGGYNEQFFGPGTRLTVL.

The chain combines TRBV7-2 with TRBJ2-6, with D tentatively TRBD1 or TRBD2 (6 bases each). The CDR3 extends over 16 amino acids. V was trimmed by 3 bases and J by 1 base, leaving 10 bases between them. Germline CDR1 reads SGHTA; CDR2 reads FQGNSA. The CDR3 DNA is TGTGCCAGCAGCTTCTGGGGGGCGTCTGGGGCCAACGTCCTGACTTTC. It specifies CASSFWGASGANVLTF.

The chain joins TRBV28 to TRBJ2-7, with a tentative D call TRBD1 (6 bases). CDR1 is MDHEN, CDR2 SYDVKM, per germline. Trimming stripped 3 bases from V and 2 bases from J, with 17 bases between. The CDR3 has 16 amino acids. The CDR3 region has the DNA TGTGCCAGCAGTTTTTCGATGGGGCAGGGGCCCTACGAGCAGTACTTC. It translates to CASSFSMGQGPYEQYF.